A selection of T cell receptor beta chains follows, all from one sample in a study of blood T cell repertoires in COVID-19. Method: immunoSEQ multiplex PCR; TCRdb's copy keeps in-frame clones and lacks some. Of hundreds of thousands of clones in the sample, about 88% were seen once. Sequenced input: peripheral blood. These receptors all come from a woman in her forties or fifties with COVID-19, enrolled during active disease. Each CDR3 is given with its conserved first and last residue. Fields, in order: J gene, V gene, D gene, clone size, CDR3 protein, CDR3 DNA. The D gene is left open where the match is weak. Clone size is not always given. Where it is, it says once, few, many or a class for expanded clones.

j_gene: TRBJ2-7
v_gene: TRBV27
d_gene: TRBD2
abundance: NA
CDR3aa: CASSTGGNEQYF
CDR3nt: TGTGCCAGCAGTACGGGGGGGAACGAGCAGTACTTC

j_gene: TRBJ1-2
v_gene: TRBV21-1
d_gene: NA
abundance: NA
CDR3aa: CASSGTLKYGYTF
CDR3nt: TGTGCCAGCAGCGGGACACTTAAATATGGCTACACCTTC

j_gene: TRBJ2-1
v_gene: TRBV7-9
d_gene: TRBD2
abundance: NA
CDR3aa: CASSLGGLNEQFF
CDR3nt: TGTGCCAGCAGCCTCGGGGGGTTGAATGAGCAGTTCTTC

j_gene: TRBJ1-1
v_gene: TRBV9
d_gene: TRBD1
abundance: NA
CDR3aa: CASSVLAGGTEAFF
CDR3nt: TGTGCCAGCAGCGTACTCGCAGGGGGCACTGAAGCTTTCTTT

j_gene: TRBJ2-7
v_gene: TRBV29-1
d_gene: NA
abundance: NA
CDR3aa: CSVVLAYEQYF
CDR3nt: TGCAGCGTTGTACTCGCCTACGAGCAGTACTTC

j_gene: TRBJ2-7
v_gene: TRBV29-1
d_gene: NA
abundance: few
CDR3aa: CSVETYSREQYF
CDR3nt: TGCAGCGTGGAAACGTACAGCCGCGAGCAGTACTTC

j_gene: TRBJ1-2
v_gene: TRBV30
d_gene: NA
abundance: NA
CDR3aa: CAWRGWAGDGYTF
CDR3nt: TGTGCCTGGAGAGGCTGGGCAGGGGATGGCTACACCTTC

j_gene: TRBJ1-3
v_gene: TRBV12-5
d_gene: NA
abundance: NA
CDR3aa: CASGLGLPRGAGNTIYF
CDR3nt: TGTGCTAGTGGTTTGGGACTACCTCGGGGGGCTGGAAACACCATATATTTT

j_gene: TRBJ1-1
v_gene: TRBV18
d_gene: TRBD1
abundance: NA
CDR3aa: CASSPAQGRVEAFF
CDR3nt: TGTGCCAGCTCACCCGCACAGGGGCGAGTTGAAGCTTTCTTT

j_gene: TRBJ2-7
v_gene: TRBV24-1
d_gene: TRBD1
abundance: NA
CDR3aa: CATSHRDRAYEQYF
CDR3nt: TGTGCCACCAGCCATCGGGACAGGGCCTACGAGCAGTACTTC

j_gene: TRBJ2-7
v_gene: TRBV20-1
d_gene: TRBD1
abundance: once
CDR3aa: CSASKGATYEQYF
CDR3nt: TGCAGTGCTAGTAAGGGGGCAACCTACGAGCAGTACTTC

j_gene: TRBJ1-1
v_gene: TRBV5-4
d_gene: TRBD1
abundance: NA
CDR3aa: CASSLDRGQAAFF
CDR3nt: TGTGCCAGCAGCTTGGACAGGGGGCAGGCAGCTTTCTTT

j_gene: TRBJ2-3
v_gene: TRBV5-1
d_gene: NA
abundance: NA
CDR3aa: CASRALTGSTDTQYF
CDR3nt: TGCGCCAGTCGAGCGCTAACCGGTAGCACAGATACGCAGTATTTT

j_gene: TRBJ1-5
v_gene: TRBV2
d_gene: TRBD1
abundance: NA
CDR3aa: CASTMGQGAGQPQHF
CDR3nt: TGTGCCAGCACTATGGGACAGGGGGCAGGCCAGCCCCAGCATTTT

j_gene: TRBJ2-7
v_gene: TRBV7-8
d_gene: TRBD1
abundance: NA
CDR3aa: CASSLGTAYEQYF
CDR3nt: TGTGCCAGCAGCTTGGGGACAGCCTACGAGCAGTACTTC

j_gene: TRBJ1-2
v_gene: TRBV6-1
d_gene: NA
abundance: NA
CDR3aa: CASSEAQGLRPAYGYTF
CDR3nt: TGTGCCAGCAGTGAAGCGCAGGGACTCCGTCCAGCCTATGGCTACACCTTC

j_gene: TRBJ2-1
v_gene: TRBV5-1
d_gene: TRBD1
abundance: NA
CDR3aa: CASSLLGQGYNEQFF
CDR3nt: TGCGCCAGCAGCTTATTGGGACAGGGTTACAATGAGCAGTTCTTC

j_gene: TRBJ2-4
v_gene: TRBV27
d_gene: NA
abundance: NA
CDR3aa: CASKPRGGRNIQYF
CDR3nt: TGTGCCAGCAAGCCCCGTGGGGGCCGGAACATTCAGTACTTC

j_gene: TRBJ2-7
v_gene: TRBV5-4
d_gene: NA
abundance: NA
CDR3aa: CASSWSGFEEQYF
CDR3nt: TGTGCCAGCAGCTGGTCGGGTTTTGAAGAGCAGTACTTC

j_gene: TRBJ1-4
v_gene: TRBV5-4
d_gene: NA
abundance: NA
CDR3aa: CASSTGLTNEKLFF
CDR3nt: TGTGCCAGCAGCACCGGACTTACAAATGAAAAACTGTTTTTT

j_gene: TRBJ1-1
v_gene: TRBV6-6
d_gene: TRBD1
abundance: NA
CDR3aa: CASHPTGGVEEAFF
CDR3nt: TGTGCCAGCCATCCCACAGGGGGAGTGGAGGAAGCTTTCTTT

j_gene: TRBJ1-2
v_gene: TRBV27
d_gene: TRBD1
abundance: NA
CDR3aa: CASSSVQGGGYGYTF
CDR3nt: TGTGCCAGCAGTTCGGTACAGGGGGGAGGCTATGGCTACACCTTC

j_gene: TRBJ2-2
v_gene: TRBV19
d_gene: TRBD2
abundance: NA
CDR3aa: CASSIRGGLAARELFF
CDR3nt: TGTGCCAGTAGTATCCGGGGCGGACTAGCGGCCCGAGAGCTGTTTTTT

j_gene: TRBJ1-2
v_gene: TRBV6-5
d_gene: NA
abundance: NA
CDR3aa: CAITSFGGYGYTF
CDR3nt: TGTGCCATCACCAGTTTTGGCGGCTATGGCTACACCTTC

j_gene: TRBJ2-3
v_gene: TRBV28
d_gene: TRBD2
abundance: NA
CDR3aa: CASRSGGALDTQYF
CDR3nt: TGTGCCAGCAGAAGCGGGGGGGCCCTAGATACGCAGTATTTT

j_gene: TRBJ1-1
v_gene: TRBV28
d_gene: TRBD1
abundance: NA
CDR3aa: CASSHTGASTEAFF
CDR3nt: TGTGCCAGCAGTCACACAGGGGCTAGCACTGAAGCTTTCTTT

j_gene: TRBJ2-1
v_gene: TRBV11-2
d_gene: NA
abundance: NA
CDR3aa: CASSSSGQEQFF
CDR3nt: TGTGCCAGCAGCTCCAGCGGCCAAGAGCAGTTCTTC

j_gene: TRBJ2-7
v_gene: TRBV4-2
d_gene: TRBD1
abundance: NA
CDR3aa: CASSPRDSITYEQYF
CDR3nt: TGTGCCAGCAGCCCCCGGGACAGTATAACCTACGAGCAGTACTTC

j_gene: TRBJ1-2
v_gene: TRBV19
d_gene: TRBD1
abundance: NA
CDR3aa: CASSPVDRESYGYTF
CDR3nt: TGTGCCAGTAGTCCGGTCGACAGGGAAAGCTATGGCTACACCTTC

j_gene: TRBJ2-7
v_gene: TRBV7-8
d_gene: TRBD1
abundance: NA
CDR3aa: CASWTGGPYEQYF
CDR3nt: TGTGCCAGTTGGACAGGGGGCCCGTACGAGCAGTACTTC

j_gene: TRBJ1-1
v_gene: TRBV7-8
d_gene: TRBD1
abundance: NA
CDR3aa: CASSSRDRANTEAFF
CDR3nt: TGTGCCAGCAGCTCCCGGGACAGGGCTAACACTGAAGCTTTCTTT

j_gene: TRBJ2-7
v_gene: TRBV7-2
d_gene: NA
abundance: NA
CDR3aa: CASSLGGTYEQYF
CDR3nt: TGTGCCAGCAGCTTAGGAGGTACCTACGAGCAGTACTTC

j_gene: TRBJ1-1
v_gene: TRBV9
d_gene: TRBD1
abundance: NA
CDR3aa: CASSFNRDSEAFF
CDR3nt: TGTGCCAGCAGCTTCAACCGGGACAGTGAAGCTTTCTTT

j_gene: TRBJ2-7
v_gene: TRBV5-4
d_gene: TRBD2
abundance: NA
CDR3aa: CASSWVGGYEQYF
CDR3nt: TGTGCCAGCAGCTGGGTGGGGGGGTACGAGCAGTACTTC

j_gene: TRBJ2-7
v_gene: TRBV6-1
d_gene: TRBD2
abundance: once
CDR3aa: CASSAGRTSGRPTFYEQYF
CDR3nt: TGTGCCAGCAGTGCAGGGAGGACTAGCGGGCGACCAACCTTCTACGAGCAGTACTTC